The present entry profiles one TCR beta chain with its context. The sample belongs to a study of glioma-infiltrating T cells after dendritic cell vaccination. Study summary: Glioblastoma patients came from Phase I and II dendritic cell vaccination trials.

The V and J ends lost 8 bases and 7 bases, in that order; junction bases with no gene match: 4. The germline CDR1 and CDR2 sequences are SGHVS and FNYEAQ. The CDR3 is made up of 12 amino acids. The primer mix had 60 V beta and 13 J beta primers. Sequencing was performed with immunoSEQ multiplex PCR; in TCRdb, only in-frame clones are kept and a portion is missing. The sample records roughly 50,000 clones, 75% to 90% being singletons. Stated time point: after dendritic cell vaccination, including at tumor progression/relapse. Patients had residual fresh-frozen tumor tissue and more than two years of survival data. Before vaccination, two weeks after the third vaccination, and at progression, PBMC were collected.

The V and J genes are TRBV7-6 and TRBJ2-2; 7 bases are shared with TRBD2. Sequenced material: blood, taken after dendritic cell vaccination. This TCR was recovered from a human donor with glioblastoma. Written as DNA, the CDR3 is TGTGCCAGCTTTGGCGGGAGCGGGGAGCTGTTTTTT. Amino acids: CASFGGSGELFF.